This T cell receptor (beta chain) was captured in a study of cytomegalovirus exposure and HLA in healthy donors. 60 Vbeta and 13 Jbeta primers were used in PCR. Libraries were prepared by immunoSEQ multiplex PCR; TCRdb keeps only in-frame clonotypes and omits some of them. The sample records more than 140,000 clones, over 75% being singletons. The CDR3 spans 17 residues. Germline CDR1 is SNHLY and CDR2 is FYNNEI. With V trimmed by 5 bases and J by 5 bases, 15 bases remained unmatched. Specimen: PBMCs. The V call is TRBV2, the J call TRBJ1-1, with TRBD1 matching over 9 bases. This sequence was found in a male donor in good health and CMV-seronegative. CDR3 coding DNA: TGTGCCAGCAGTCCACGCCGACCCGGGACAGGGAGTACTGAAGCTTTCTTT. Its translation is CASSPRRPGTGSTEAFF. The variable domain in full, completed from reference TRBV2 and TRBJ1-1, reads EPEVTQTPSHQVTQMGQEVILRCVPISNHLYFYWYRQILGQKVEFLVSFYNNEISEKSEIFDDQFSVERPDGSNFTLKIRSTKLEDSAMYFCASSPRRPGTGSTEAFFGQGTRLTVV.